This is a list of T cell receptor beta chains from one sample in a study of blood T cell repertoires in COVID-19. Libraries were prepared by immunoSEQ multiplex PCR; TCRdb keeps only in-frame clonotypes and omits some of them. The sample records fewer than 300,000 clones, roughly 90% being singletons. Material for sequencing was peripheral blood. Receptor source: a woman in her 30s with COVID-19, enrolled during active disease. CDR3s include the opening cysteine and the closing phenylalanine or tryptophan. The D gene is left open where the match is weak. Only some rows state a clone size, as once, few, many or a class for expanded clones.

>.|TRBD2|TRBV5-4|TRBJ2-7
CASSLVSGYEQYF
TGTGCCAGCAGCTTGGTTAGCGGGTACGAGCAGTACTTC
>.|.|TRBV2|TRBJ1-5
CASSESRNQPQHF
TGTGCCAGCAGTGAATCTCGTAATCAGCCCCAGCATTTT
>.|TRBD2|TRBV5-6|TRBJ2-5
CASSFYRASGSGRETQYF
TGTGCCAGCAGCTTTTATAGGGCTAGCGGGAGTGGCAGAGAGACCCAGTACTTC
>once|.|TRBV5-1|TRBJ2-2
CASSVREILANTGELFF
TGCGCCAGCAGCGTACGGGAAATCCTCGCGAACACCGGGGAGCTGTTTTTT
>.|TRBD1|TRBV3-1/TRBV3-2|TRBJ1-2
CASSQLTTGGHGYTF
TGTGCCAGCAGCCAACTTACTACAGGGGGACATGGCTACACCTTC
>.|TRBD1|TRBV11-2|TRBJ2-1
CASSRWTGRINEQFF
TGTGCCAGCAGCCGATGGACAGGTCGGATCAATGAGCAGTTCTTC
>.|TRBD2|TRBV6-5|TRBJ2-7
CASSQTSASSYEQYF
TGTGCCAGCAGCCAAACTAGCGCCTCGAGCTACGAGCAGTACTTC
>.|.|TRBV2|TRBJ1-1
CASSLDSWAEAFF
TGTGCCAGCAGCCTAGACAGTTGGGCTGAAGCTTTCTTT
>.|.|TRBV12-3/TRBV12-4|TRBJ1-1
CASSIGQYTEAFF
TGTGCCAGCAGTATCGGACAGTACACTGAAGCTTTCTTT
>.|TRBD1|TRBV9|TRBJ2-2
CASSLTGGNTGELFF
TGTGCCAGCAGCCTGACAGGGGGCAACACCGGGGAGCTGTTTTTT
>.|TRBD1|TRBV5-4|TRBJ2-1
CASTLDRSSYNEQFF
TGTGCCAGCACCTTGGACAGGAGCTCCTACAATGAGCAGTTCTTC
>.|TRBD1|TRBV5-1|TRBJ2-3
CASSLGDSSSTDTQYF
TGCGCCAGCAGCTTGGGGGACAGTTCTAGCACAGATACGCAGTATTTT
>.|.|TRBV27|TRBJ1-6
CASSDRTNSPLHF
TGTGCCAGCAGTGACAGAACAAATTCACCCCTCCACTTT
>.|TRBD1|TRBV6-5|TRBJ1-1
CASNHRGEAFF
TGTGCCAGCAACCACAGGGGGGAAGCTTTCTTT
>.|TRBD1|TRBV9|TRBJ1-4
CASSAVAGTGYSDNEKLFF
TGTGCCAGCAGCGCAGTGGCGGGGACAGGATATTCGGATAATGAAAAACTGTTTTTT
>.|TRBD1|TRBV5-4|TRBJ2-5
CASSLEGQGRETQYF
TGTGCCAGCAGCTTGGAAGGACAGGGTAGGGAGACCCAGTACTTC
>.|TRBD1|TRBV5-1|TRBJ1-2
CASSLVAGGPYGYTF
TGCGCCAGCAGCTTAGTGGCAGGGGGGCCCTATGGCTACACCTTC
>few|TRBD1|TRBV12-3/TRBV12-4|TRBJ1-5
CASSFSGGQPQHF
TGTGCCAGCAGTTTTTCAGGGGGTCAGCCCCAGCATTTT
>.|.|TRBV5-1|TRBJ1-2
CASTLDTGSNYGYTF
TGCGCCAGCACCTTAGATACAGGTTCTAACTATGGCTACACCTTC
>.|.|TRBV5-1|TRBJ2-5
CASTPGAGTLLFETQYF
TGCGCCAGCACCCCAGGAGCTGGGACACTACTGTTCGAGACCCAGTACTTC
>.|TRBD2|TRBV27|TRBJ2-7
CASSLVAGGYEQYF
TGTGCCAGCAGCCTCGTAGCGGGGGGATACGAGCAGTACTTC
>.|TRBD1|TRBV19|TRBJ2-4
CASSMGQAGDIQYF
TGTGCCAGTAGTATGGGACAGGCTGGGGACATTCAGTACTTC
>.|.|TRBV2|TRBJ1-4
CASNRRGGRDEKLFF
TGTGCCAGCAATAGAAGGGGGGGTCGGGATGAAAAACTGTTTTTT
>.|TRBD1|TRBV19|TRBJ2-7
CASSPFRTGGYEQYF
TGTGCCAGTAGCCCCTTTCGGACAGGGGGCTACGAGCAGTACTTC